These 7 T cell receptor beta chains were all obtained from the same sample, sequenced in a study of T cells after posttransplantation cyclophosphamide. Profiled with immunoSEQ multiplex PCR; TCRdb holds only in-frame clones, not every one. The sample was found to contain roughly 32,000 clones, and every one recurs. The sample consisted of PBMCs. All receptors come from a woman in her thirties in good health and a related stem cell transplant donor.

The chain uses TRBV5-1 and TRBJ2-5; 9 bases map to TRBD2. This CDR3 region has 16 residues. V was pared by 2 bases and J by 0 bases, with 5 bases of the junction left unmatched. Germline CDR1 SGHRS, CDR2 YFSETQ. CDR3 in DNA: TGCGCCAGCAGCTTACGAAGCGGGGGGTACCAAGAGACCCAGTACTTC. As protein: CASSLRSGGYQETQYF.

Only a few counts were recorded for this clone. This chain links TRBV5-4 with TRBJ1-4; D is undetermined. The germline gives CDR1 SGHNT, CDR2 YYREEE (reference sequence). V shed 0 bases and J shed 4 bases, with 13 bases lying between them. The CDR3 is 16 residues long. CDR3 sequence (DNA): TGTGCCAGCAGCTTGGCCAGCACCGGGGATAATGAAAAACTGTTTTTT. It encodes CASSLASTGDNEKLFF.

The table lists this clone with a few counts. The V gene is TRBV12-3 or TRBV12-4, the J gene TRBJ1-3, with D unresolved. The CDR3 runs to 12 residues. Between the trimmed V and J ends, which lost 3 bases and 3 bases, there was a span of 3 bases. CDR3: CASSFGGNTIYF. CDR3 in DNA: TGTGCCAGCAGTTTCGGTGGAAACACCATATATTTT.

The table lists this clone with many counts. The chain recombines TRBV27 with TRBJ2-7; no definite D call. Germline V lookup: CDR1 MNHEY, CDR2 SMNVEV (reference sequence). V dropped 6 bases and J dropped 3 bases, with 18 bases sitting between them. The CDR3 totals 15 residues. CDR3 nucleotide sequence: TGTGCCAGCAGGTTGGCCGGTACAGCCAACTACGAGCAGTACTTC. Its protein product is CASRLAGTANYEQYF.

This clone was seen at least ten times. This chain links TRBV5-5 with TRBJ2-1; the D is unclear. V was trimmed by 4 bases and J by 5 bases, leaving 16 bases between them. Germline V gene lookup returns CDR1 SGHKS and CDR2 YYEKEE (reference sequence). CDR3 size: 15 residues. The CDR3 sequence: CASSLSSSGHNEQFF. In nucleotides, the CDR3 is TGTGCCAGCAGCCTGTCGTCGTCCGGTCACAATGAGCAGTTCTTC.

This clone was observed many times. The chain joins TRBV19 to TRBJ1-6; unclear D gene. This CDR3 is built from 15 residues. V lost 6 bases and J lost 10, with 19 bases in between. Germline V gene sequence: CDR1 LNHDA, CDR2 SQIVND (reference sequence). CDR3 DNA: TGTGCCAGTAGCAATCTTTACACCCTCGGGTCACCCCTCCACTTT. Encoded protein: CASSNLYTLGSPLHF.

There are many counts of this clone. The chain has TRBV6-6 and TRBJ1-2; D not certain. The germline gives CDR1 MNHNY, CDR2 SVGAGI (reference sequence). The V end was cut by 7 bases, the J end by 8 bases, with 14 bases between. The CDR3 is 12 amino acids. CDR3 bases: TGTGCCAGCACCTCCGAGGTTCGAGGCTACACCTTC. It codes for CASTSEVRGYTF.